Listed below are T cell receptor beta chains from one sample, sequenced in a study of shared clonotypes between healthy human individuals. Assay: immunoSEQ multiplex PCR; the TCRdb copy retains only in-frame clones and omits some. The sample has about 1.5 million clones, nearly 99% seen once. Input material: naive CD4+ T cells sorted from blood. These receptors all stem from a man under 40 in good health. The CDR3 runs from the conserved cysteine through the conserved F or W. Fields, in order: J gene, D gene, V gene, clone size, CDR3 protein, CDR3 DNA. D genes are given only for firm matches. Clone size is given for some rows only: seen once, a few or many times, or a class if the clone is expanded.

TRBJ1-1 | NA | TRBV10-3 | NA | CAITQDSLNTEAFF | TGTGCCATCACCCAGGACAGCTTGAACACTGAAGCTTTCTTT
TRBJ2-3 | TRBD2 | TRBV4-2 | NA | CASSQSIGTSGGTDTQYF | TGTGCCAGCAGCCAATCTATAGGGACTAGCGGCGGCACAGATACGCAGTATTTT
TRBJ1-1 | TRBD1 | TRBV2 | few | CASSVGGGTEAFF | TGTGCCAGCAGTGTAGGGGGCGGAACTGAAGCTTTCTTT
TRBJ2-5 | NA | TRBV10-3 | NA | CAIKASVEETQYF | TGTGCCATCAAGGCTAGCGTAGAGGAGACCCAGTACTTC
TRBJ2-7 | TRBD1 | TRBV5-1 | NA | CASSSGQGSHTSYEQYF | TGCGCCAGCAGCTCGGGACAGGGGTCCCATACTTCCTACGAGCAGTACTTC
TRBJ2-2 | TRBD2 | TRBV28 | once | CASSGGAGDVELFF | TGTGCCAGCAGCGGGGGGGCGGGAGACGTGGAGCTGTTTTTT
TRBJ2-7 | TRBD2 | TRBV27 | NA | CASSSGLAGVRYF | TGTGCCAGCAGTTCGGGACTAGCGGGAGTTCGGTACTTC
TRBJ2-1 | NA | TRBV6-5 | NA | CASRETGLYNEQFF | TGTGCCAGCAGGGAAACGGGGCTTTACAATGAGCAGTTCTTC
TRBJ2-6 | NA | TRBV5-4 | NA | CASSLALTASGANVLTF | TGTGCCAGCAGCTTGGCCCTGACAGCCTCTGGGGCCAACGTCCTGACTTTC
TRBJ1-5 | NA | TRBV6-1 | NA | CASSERQGRNQPQHF | TGTGCCAGCAGTGAACGGCAGGGGAGAAATCAGCCCCAGCATTTT
TRBJ2-7 | NA | TRBV7-2 | NA | CASSFSRLKNRQYF | TGTGCCAGCAGCTTTTCACGTCTCAAAAACCGGCAGTACTTC
TRBJ1-2 | TRBD1 | TRBV28 | NA | CASWTGLLGYTF | TGTGCCAGCTGGACAGGATTATTGGGCTACACCTTC
TRBJ1-2 | TRBD1 | TRBV25-1 | NA | CASTRTGGYGYTF | TGTGCCAGCACCCGGACAGGCGGCTATGGCTACACCTTC